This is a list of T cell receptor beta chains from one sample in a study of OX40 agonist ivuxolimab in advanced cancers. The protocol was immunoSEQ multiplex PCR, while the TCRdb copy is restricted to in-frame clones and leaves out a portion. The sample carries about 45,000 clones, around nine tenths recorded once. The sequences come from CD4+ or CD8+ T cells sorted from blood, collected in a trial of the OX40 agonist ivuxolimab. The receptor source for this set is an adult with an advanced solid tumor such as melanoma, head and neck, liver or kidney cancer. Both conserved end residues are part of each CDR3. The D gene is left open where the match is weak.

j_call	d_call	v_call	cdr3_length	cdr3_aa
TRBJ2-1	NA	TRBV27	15	CASSLFGTQYNEQFF
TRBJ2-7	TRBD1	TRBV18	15	CASSSPGTGTYEQYF
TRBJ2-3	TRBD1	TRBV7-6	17	CASSLGDSSLHTDTQYF
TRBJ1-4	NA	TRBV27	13	CASSFGSGEKLFF
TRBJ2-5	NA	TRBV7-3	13	CASRGPGQETQYF
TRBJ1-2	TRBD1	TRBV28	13	CASSPDRGYGYTF
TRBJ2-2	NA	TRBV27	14	CASSFERGTGELFF
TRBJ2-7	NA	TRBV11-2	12	CASRGGAHEQYF
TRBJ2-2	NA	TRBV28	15	CASSFSPSTAGELFF
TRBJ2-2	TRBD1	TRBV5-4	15	CASRPDRANTGELFF
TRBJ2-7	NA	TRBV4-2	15	CASSHRATIPYEQYF
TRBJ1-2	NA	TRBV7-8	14	CASSTLTGQNGYTF
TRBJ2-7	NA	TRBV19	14	CASSIPGWSYEQYF
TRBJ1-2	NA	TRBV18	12	CASSPGGYGYTF
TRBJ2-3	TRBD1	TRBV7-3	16	CASSGIGGQGSDTQYF
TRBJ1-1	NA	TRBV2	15	CASMEGGPGDTEAFF
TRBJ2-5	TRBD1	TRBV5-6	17	CASSLTITDRGQETQYF
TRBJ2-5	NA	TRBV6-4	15	CASSDSGPTPPRGYF
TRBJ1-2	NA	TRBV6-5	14	CASSEPTPNYGYTF
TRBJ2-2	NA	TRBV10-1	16	CASSEPNDTSTGELFF
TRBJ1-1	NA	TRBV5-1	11	CASKGQTEAFF
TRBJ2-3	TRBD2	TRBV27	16	CASSPSGGEFTDTQYF
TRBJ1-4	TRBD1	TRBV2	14	CASSGRGQAEKLFF
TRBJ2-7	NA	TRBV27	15	CASSELRGAPYEQYF
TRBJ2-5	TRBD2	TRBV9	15	CASSPGGGGRETQYF
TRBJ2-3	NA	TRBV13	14	CASSLPTSTDTQYF
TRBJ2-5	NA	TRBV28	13	CASSSRNQETQYF
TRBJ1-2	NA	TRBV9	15	CASSVSPGGGYGYTF
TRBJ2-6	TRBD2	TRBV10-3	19	CAISGTSGGPLSGANVLTF
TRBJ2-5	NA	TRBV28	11	CASTQMETQYF
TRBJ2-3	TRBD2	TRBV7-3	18	CASSPGLVLGELTDTQYF
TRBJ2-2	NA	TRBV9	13	CASREGETGELFF
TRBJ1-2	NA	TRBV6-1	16	CASSDWDTLNPSGYTF
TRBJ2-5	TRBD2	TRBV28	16	CASSLGLAGVWETQYF
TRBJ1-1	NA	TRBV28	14	CASSLSALNTEAFF
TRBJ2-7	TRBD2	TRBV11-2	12	CASSPGGTEQYF
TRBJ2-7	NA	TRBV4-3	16	CASSQGPTGTLYEQYF
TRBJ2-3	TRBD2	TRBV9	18	CASSVDRGLAGERYTQYF
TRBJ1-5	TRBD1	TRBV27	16	CASSLGQGRGNQPQHF
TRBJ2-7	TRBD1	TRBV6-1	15	CASSEEGTGGYEQYF
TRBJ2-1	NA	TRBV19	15	CASSIVGASYNEQFF
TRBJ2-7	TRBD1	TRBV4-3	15	CASSQDRQGTYEQYF
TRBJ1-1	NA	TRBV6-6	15	CASRSGPWGNTEAFF
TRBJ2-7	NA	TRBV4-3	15	CASSQDKGTIYEQYF
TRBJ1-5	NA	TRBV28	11	CASSFDQPQHF
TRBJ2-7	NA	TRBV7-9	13	CASSQSGLYEQYF
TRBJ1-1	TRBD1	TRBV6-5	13	CASSRDRGTEAFF
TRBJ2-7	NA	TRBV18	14	CASSPRTGTDEQYF
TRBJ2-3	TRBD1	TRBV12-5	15	CASGFSTGGTDTQYF
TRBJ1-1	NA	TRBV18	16	CASSPPPGVGLPEAFF
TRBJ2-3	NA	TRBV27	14	CASSSPGDPDTQYF
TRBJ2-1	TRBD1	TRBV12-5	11	CADRDDNEQFF
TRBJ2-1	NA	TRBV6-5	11	CASSSGFQEFF
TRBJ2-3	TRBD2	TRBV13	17	CASSFPSIAGGTDTQYF
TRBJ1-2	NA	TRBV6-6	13	CASSYSVAWGYTF